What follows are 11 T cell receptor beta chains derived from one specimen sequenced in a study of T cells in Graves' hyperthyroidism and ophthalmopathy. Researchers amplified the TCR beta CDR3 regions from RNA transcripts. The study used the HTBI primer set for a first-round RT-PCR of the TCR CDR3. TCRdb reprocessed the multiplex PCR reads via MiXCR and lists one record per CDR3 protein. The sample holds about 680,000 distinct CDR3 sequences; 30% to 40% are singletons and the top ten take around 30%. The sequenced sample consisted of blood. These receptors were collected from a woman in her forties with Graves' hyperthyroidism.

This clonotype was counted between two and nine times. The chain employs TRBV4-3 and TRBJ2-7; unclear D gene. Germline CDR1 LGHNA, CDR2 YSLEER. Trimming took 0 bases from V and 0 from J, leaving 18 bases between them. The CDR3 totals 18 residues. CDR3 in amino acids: CASSQDWRTDTSSYEQYF. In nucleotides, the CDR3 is TGCGCCAGCAGCCAAGATTGGCGGACGGATACCAGCTCCTACGAGCAGTACTTC.

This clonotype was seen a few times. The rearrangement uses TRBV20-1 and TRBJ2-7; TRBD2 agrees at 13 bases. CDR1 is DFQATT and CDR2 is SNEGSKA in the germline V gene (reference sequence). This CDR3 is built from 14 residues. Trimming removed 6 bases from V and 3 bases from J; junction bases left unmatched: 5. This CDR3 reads CSARLAGGYYEQYF. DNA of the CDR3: TGCAGTGCCAGACTAGCGGGGGGATACTACGAGCAGTACTTC.

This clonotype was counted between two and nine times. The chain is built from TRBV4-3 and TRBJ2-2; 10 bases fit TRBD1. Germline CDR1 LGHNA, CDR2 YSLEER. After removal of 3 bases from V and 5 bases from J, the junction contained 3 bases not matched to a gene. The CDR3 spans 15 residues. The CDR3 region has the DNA TGCGCCAGCAGCCACAGGACAGGGGGGACCGGGGAGCTGTTTTTT. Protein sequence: CASSHRTGGTGELFF.

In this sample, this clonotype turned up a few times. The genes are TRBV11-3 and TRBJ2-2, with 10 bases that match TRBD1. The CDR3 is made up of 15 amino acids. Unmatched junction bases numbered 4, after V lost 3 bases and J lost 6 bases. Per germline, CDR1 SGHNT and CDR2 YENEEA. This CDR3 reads CASSLGDRGAGELFF. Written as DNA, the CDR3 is TGTGCCAGCAGCTTGGGGGACAGGGGCGCCGGGGAGCTGTTTTTT.

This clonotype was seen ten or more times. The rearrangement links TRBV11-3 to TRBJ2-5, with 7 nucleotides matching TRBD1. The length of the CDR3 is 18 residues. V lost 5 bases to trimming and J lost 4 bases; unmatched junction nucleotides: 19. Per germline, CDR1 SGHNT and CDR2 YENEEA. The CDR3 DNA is TGTGCCAGCAGCCCTGGGACAGCAAACCAAGTTACGCGAGAGACCCAGTACTTC. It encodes CASSPGTANQVTRETQYF.

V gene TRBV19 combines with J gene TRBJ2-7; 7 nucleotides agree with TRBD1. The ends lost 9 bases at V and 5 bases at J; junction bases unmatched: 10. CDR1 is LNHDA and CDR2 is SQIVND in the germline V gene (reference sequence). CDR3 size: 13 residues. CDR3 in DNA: TGTGCCAGCAAACCTACAGGGGCCCACGAGCAGTACTTC. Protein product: CASKPTGAHEQYF.

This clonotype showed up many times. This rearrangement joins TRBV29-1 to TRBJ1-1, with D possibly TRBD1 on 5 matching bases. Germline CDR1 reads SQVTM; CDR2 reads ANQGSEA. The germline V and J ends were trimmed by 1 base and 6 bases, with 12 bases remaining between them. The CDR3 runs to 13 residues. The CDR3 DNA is TGCAGCGTTGAAGGGGACGGGGTATCTGAAGCTTTCTTT. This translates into CSVEGDGVSEAFF.

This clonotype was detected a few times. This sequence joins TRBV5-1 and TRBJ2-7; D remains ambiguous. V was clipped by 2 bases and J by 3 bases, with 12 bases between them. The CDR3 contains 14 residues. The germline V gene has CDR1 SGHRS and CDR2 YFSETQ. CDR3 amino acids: CASSLTNNGYEQYF. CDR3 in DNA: TGCGCCAGCAGCTTAACCAATAATGGCTACGAGCAGTACTTC.

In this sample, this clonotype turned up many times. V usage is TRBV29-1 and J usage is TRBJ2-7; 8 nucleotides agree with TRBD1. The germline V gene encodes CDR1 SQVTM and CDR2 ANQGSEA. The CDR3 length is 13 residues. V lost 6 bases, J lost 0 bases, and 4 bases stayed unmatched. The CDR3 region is CSVRTGLSYEQYF. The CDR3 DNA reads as TGCAGCGTGAGGACAGGGCTCTCCTACGAGCAGTACTTC.

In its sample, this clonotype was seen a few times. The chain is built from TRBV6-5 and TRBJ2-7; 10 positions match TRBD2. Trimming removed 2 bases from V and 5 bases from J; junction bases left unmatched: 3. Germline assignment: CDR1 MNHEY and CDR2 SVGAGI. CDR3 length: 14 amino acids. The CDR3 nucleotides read TGTGCCAGCAGTTACCAGCGGGAGGGCCACGAGCAGTACTTC. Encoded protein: CASSYQREGHEQYF.

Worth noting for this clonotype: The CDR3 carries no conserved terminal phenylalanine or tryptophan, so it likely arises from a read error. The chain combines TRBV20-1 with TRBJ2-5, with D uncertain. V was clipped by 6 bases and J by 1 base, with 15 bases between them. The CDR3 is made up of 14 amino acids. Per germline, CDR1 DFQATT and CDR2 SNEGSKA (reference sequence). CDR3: CSAYRVDSQETQYL. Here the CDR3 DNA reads TGCAGTGCATACCGGGTTGACTCCCAAGAGACCCAGTACCTC.